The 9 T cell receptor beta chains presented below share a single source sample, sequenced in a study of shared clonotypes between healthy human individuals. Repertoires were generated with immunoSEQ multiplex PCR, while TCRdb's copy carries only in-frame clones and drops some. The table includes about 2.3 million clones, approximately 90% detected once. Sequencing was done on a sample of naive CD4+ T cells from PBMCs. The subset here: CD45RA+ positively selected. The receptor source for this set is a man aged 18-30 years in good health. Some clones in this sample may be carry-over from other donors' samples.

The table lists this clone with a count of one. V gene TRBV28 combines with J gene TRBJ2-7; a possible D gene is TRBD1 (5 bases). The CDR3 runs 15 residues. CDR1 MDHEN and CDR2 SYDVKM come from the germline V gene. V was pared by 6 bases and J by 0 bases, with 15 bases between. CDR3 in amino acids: CASRTQGVPSYEQYF. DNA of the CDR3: TGTGCCAGCAGAACCCAAGGGGTTCCCTCCTACGAGCAGTACTTC.

The CDR3 DNA reads TGTGCCAGCAGTTCCTCCGGGACAACCTACAATGAGCAGTTCTTC. Translating gives CASSSSGTTYNEQFF. The V call is TRBV28, the J call TRBJ2-1; D is perhaps TRBD1 (6 bases). Germline V lookup: CDR1 MDHEN, CDR2 SYDVKM. Between the trimmed V and J ends, which lost 4 bases and 2 bases, there was a span of 12 bases. This CDR3 has 15 amino acids.

Here the CDR3 reads CASSVDGSRNEQYF. The CDR3, as DNA: TGTGCCAGCAGCGTAGACGGGAGCAGGAACGAGCAGTACTTC. This chain joins TRBV9 and TRBJ2-7, with D maybe TRBD2 (6 bases). Trimming pared 0 bases from V and 5 bases from J, leaving 12 bases between. This CDR3 comprises 14 residues. The germline V gene encodes CDR1 SGDLS and CDR2 YYNGEE.

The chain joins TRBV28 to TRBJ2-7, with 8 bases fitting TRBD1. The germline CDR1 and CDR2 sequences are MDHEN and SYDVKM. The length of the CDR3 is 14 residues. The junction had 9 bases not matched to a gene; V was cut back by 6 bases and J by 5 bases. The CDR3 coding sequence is TGTGCCAGCAGCCAGCCGGGACAGGCCCACGAGCAGTACTTC. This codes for CASSQPGQAHEQYF.

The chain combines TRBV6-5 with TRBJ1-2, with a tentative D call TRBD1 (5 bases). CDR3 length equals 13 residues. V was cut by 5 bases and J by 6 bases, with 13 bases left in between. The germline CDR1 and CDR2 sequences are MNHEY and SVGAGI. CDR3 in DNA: TGTGCCAGCAGTAGGTGGGGGAGGGATGGCTACACCTTC. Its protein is CASSRWGRDGYTF.

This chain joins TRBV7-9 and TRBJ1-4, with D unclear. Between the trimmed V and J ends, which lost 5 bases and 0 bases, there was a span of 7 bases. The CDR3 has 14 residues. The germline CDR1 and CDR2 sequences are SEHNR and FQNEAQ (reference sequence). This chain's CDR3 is CASSGFATNEKLFF. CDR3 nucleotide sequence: TGTGCCAGCAGCGGGTTTGCAACTAATGAAAAACTGTTTTTT.

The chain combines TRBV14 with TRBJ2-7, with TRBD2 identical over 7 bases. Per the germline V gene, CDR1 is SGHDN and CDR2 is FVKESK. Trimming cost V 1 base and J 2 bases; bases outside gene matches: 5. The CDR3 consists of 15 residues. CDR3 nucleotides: TGTGCCAGCAGCCAAGGGCTAGCGGACACCTACGAGCAGTACTTC. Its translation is CASSQGLADTYEQYF.

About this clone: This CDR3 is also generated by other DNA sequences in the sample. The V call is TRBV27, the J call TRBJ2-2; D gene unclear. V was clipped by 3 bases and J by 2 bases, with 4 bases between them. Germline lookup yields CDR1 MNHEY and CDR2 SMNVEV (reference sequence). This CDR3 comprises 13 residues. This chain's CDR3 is CASSFLNTGELFF. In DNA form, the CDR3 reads TGTGCCAGCAGTTTCTTAAACACCGGGGAGCTGTTTTTT.

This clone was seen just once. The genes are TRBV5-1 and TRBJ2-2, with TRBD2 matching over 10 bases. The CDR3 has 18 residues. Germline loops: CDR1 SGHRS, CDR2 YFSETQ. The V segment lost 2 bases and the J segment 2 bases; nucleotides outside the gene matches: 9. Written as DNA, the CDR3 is TGCGCCAGCAGCTTCAGAGGGCCTAGCGGGAGTAACACCGGGGAGCTGTTTTTT. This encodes CASSFRGPSGSNTGELFF. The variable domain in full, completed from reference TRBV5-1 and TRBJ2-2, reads KAGVTQTPRYLIKTRGQQVTLSCSPISGHRSVSWYQQTPGQGLQFLFEYFSETQRNKGNFPGRFSGRQFSNSRSEMNVSTLELGDSALYLCASSFRGPSGSNTGELFFGEGSRLTVL.